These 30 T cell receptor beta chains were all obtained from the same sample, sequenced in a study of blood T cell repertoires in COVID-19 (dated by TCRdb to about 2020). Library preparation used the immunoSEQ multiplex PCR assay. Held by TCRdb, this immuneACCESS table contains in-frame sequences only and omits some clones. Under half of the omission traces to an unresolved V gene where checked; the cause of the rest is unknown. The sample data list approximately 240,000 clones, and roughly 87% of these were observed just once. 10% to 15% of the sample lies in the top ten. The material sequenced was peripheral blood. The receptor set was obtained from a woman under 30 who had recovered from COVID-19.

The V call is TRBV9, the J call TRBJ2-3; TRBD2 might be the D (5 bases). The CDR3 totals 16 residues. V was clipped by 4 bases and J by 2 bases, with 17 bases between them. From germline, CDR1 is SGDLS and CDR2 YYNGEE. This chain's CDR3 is CASSNRLWLNTDTQYF. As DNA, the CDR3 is TGTGCCAGCAGCAATAGACTATGGCTTAACACAGATACGCAGTATTTT. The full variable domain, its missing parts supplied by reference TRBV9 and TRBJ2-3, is DSGVTQTPKHLITATGQRVTLRCSPRSGDLSVYWYQQSLDQGLQFLIQYYNGEERAKGNILERFSAQQFPDLHSELNLSSLELGDSALYFCASSNRLWLNTDTQYFGPGTRLTVL.

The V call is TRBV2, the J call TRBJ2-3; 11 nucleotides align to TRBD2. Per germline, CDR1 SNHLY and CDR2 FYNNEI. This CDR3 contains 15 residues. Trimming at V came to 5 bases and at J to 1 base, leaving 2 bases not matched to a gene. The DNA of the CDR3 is TGTGCCAGCAGTCAGGGACTAGCGGGCACAGATACGCAGTATTTT. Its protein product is CASSQGLAGTDTQYF. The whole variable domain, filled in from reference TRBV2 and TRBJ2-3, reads EPEVTQTPSHQVTQMGQEVILRCVPISNHLYFYWYRQILGQKVEFLVSFYNNEISEKSEIFDDQFSVERPDGSNFTLKIRSTKLEDSAMYFCASSQGLAGTDTQYFGPGTRLTVL.

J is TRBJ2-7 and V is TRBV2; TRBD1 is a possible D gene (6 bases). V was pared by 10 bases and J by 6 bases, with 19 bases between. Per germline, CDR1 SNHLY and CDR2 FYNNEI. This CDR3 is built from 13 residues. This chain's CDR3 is CATNRDVNLEQYF. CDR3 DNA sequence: TGTGCCACCAACAGGGATGTGAACCTCGAGCAGTACTTC.

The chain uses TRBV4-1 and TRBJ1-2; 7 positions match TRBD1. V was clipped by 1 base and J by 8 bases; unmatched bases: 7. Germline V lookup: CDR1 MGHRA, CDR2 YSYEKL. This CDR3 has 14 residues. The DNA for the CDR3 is TGCGCCAGCAGCCAAGTTAACAGGGGCGGGGGCTACACCTTC. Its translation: CASSQVNRGGGYTF.

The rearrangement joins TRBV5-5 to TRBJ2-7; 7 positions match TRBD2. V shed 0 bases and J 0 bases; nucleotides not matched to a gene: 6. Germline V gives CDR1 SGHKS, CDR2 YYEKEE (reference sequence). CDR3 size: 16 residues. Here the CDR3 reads CASSLELGRASYEQYF. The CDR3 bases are TGTGCCAGCAGCTTGGAATTAGGGAGGGCCTCCTACGAGCAGTACTTC.

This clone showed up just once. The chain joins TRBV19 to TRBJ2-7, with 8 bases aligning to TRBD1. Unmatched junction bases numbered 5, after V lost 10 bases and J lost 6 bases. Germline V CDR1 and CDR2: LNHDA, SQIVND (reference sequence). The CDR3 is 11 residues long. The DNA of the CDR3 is TGTGCCACCGAGACAGGGGTCGAGCAGTACTTC. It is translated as CATETGVEQYF.

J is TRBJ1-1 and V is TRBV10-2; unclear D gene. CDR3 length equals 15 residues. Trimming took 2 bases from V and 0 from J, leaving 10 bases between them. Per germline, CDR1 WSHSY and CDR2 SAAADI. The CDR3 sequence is CASSEPRRLNTEAFF. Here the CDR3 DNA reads TGCGCCAGCAGTGAGCCGCGTCGTCTGAACACTGAAGCTTTCTTT.

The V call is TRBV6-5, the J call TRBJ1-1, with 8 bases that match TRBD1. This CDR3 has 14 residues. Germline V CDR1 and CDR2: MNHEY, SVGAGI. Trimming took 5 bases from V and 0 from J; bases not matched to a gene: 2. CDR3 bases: TGTGCCAGCAGTATGACAGGGGTGAACACTGAAGCTTTCTTT. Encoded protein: CASSMTGVNTEAFF.

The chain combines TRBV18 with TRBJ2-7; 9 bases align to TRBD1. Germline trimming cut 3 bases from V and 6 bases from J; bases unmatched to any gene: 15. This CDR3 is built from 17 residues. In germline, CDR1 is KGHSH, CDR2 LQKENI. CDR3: CASSPKPPGQGSSEQYF. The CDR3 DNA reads TGTGCCAGCTCACCTAAGCCACCGGGACAGGGTAGCTCCGAGCAGTACTTC. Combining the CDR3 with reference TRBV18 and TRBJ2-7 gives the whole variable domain NAGVMQNPRHLVRRRGQEARLRCSPMKGHSHVYWYRQLPEEGLKFMVYLQKENIIDESGMPKERFSAEFPKEGPSILRIQQVVRGDSAAYFCASSPKPPGQGSSEQYFGPGTRLTVT.

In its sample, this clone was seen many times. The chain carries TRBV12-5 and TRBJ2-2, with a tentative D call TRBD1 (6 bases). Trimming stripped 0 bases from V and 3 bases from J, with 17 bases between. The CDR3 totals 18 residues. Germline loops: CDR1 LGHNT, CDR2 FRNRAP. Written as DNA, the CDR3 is TGTGCTAGTGGTTTGGTATGGTTGAAACAGGGTCACACCGGGGAGCTGTTTTTT. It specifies CASGLVWLKQGHTGELFF. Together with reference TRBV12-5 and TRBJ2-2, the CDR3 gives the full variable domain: DARVTQTPRHKVTEMGQEVTMRCQPILGHNTVFWYRQTMMQGLELLAYFRNRAPLDDSGMPKDRFSAEMPDATLATLKIQPSEPRDSAVYFCASGLVWLKQGHTGELFFGEGSRLTVL.

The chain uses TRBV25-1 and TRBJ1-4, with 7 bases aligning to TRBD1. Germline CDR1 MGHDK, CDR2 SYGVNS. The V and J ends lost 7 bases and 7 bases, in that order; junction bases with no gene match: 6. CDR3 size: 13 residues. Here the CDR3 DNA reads TGTGCCAGCAATGAGGGGGCTAGTGAAAAACTGTTTTTT. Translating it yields CASNEGASEKLFF.

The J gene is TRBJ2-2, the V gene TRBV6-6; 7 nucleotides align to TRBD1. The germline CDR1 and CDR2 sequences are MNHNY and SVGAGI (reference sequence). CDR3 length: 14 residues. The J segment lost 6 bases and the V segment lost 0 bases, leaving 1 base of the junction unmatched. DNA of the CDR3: TGTGCCAGCAGTTACTCAACAGGGGCCGGGGAGCTGTTTTTT. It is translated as CASSYSTGAGELFF.

CDR3 protein: CASSRGGTGAEKLFF. CDR3 DNA sequence: TGTGCCAGCAGCCGGGGCGGGACAGGGGCTGAAAAACTGTTTTTT. The chain employs TRBV9 and TRBJ1-4; TRBD1 matches at 10 bases. The germline V gene has CDR1 SGDLS and CDR2 YYNGEE. The CDR3 has 15 residues. Trimming removed 4 bases from V and 7 bases from J; junction bases left unmatched: 7.

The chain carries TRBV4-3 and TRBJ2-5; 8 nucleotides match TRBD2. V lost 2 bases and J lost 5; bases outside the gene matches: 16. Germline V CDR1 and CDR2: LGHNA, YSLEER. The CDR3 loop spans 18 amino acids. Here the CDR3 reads CASSQRPPLQGGGETQYF. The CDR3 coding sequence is TGCGCCAGCAGCCAAAGGCCCCCCCTGCAGGGCGGGGGGGAGACCCAGTACTTC.

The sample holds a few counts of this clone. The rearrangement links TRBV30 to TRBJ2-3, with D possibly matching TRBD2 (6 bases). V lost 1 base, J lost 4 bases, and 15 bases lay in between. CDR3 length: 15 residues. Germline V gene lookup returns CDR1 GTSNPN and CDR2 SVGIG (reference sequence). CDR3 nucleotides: TGTGCCTGGAGTGGATGGCGGGGAGCTCCAGATACGCAGTATTTT. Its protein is CAWSGWRGAPDTQYF.

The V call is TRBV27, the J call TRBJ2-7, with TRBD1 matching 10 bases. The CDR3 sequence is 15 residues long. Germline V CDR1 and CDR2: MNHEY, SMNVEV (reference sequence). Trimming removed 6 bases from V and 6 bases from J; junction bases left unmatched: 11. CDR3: CASSRLGTGVAEQYF. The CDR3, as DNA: TGTGCCAGCAGCCGCCTGGGGACAGGGGTCGCCGAGCAGTACTTC.

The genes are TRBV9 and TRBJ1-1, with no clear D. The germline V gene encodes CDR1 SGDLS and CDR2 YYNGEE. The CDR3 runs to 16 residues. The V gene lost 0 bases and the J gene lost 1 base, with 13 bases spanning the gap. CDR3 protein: CASSVGGGIGNTEAFF. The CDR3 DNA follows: TGTGCCAGCAGCGTAGGTGGCGGGATTGGGAACACTGAAGCTTTCTTT.

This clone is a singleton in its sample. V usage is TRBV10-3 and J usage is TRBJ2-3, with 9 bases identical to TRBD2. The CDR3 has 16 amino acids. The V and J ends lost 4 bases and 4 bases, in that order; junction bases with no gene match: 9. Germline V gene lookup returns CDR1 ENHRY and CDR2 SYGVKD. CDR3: CAISAIAGAGADTQYF. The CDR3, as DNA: TGTGCCATCAGTGCGATAGCGGGAGCCGGCGCAGATACGCAGTATTTT.

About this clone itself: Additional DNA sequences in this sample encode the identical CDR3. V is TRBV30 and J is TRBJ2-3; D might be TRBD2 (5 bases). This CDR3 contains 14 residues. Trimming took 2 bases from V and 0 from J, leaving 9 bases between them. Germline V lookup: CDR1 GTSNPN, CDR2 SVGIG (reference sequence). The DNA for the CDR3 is TGTGCCTGGAGTCTAGCTGGGAGCACAGATACGCAGTATTTT. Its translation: CAWSLAGSTDTQYF.

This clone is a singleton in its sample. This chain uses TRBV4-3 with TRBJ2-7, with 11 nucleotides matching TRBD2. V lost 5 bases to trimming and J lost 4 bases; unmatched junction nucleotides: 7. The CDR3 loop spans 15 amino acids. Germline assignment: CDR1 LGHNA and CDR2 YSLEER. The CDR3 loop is CASSAYSGRAYEQYF. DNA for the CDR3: TGCGCCAGCAGCGCCTATAGCGGGAGGGCTTACGAGCAGTACTTC.

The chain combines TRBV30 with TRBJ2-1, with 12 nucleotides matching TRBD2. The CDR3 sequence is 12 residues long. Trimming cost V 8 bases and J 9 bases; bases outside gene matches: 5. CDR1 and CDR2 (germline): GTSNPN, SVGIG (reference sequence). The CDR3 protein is CAGLAGIFEQFF. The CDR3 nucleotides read TGTGCCGGACTAGCGGGAATATTTGAGCAGTTCTTC.

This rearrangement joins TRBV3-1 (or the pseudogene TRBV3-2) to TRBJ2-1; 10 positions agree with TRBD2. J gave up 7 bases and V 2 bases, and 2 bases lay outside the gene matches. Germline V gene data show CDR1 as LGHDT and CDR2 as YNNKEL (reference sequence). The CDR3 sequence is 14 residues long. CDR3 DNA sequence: TGTGCCAGCAGCCAACATAGCGGGGGGAATGAGCAGTTCTTC. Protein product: CASSQHSGGNEQFF.

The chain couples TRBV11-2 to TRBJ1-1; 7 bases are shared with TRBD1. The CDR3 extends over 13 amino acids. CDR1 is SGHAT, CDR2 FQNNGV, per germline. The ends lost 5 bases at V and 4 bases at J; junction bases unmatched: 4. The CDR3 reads CASSPHRGTEAFF. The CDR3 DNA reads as TGTGCCAGCAGCCCCCACAGGGGCACTGAAGCTTTCTTT.

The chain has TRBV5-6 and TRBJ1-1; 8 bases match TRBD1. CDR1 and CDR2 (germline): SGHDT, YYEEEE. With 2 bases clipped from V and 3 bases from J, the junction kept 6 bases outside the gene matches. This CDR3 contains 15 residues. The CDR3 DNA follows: TGTGCCAGCAGCTTAGAAGGACAGGGTTACACTGAAGCTTTCTTT. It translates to CASSLEGQGYTEAFF.

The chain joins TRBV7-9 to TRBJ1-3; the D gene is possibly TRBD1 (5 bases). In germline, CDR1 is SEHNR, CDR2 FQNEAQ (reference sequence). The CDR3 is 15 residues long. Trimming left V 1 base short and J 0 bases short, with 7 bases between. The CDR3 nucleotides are TGTGCCAGCAGCTTAGGGGGGGTCTCTGGAAACACCATATATTTT. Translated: CASSLGGVSGNTIYF.

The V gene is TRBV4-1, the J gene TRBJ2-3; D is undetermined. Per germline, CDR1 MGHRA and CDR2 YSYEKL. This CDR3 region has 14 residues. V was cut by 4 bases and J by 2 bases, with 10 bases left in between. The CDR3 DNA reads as TGCGCCAGCAGCCCAACCGGGTACACAGATACGCAGTATTTT. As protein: CASSPTGYTDTQYF.

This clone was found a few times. Written as DNA, the CDR3 is TGTGCCAGCCCCGGACAGGGTAACGAGCAGTACTTC. Translating gives CASPGQGNEQYF. This chain joins TRBV5-4 and TRBJ2-7; 8 bases match TRBD1. Germline V gene data show CDR1 as SGHNT and CDR2 as YYREEE (reference sequence). CDR3 length: 12 amino acids. V lost 7 bases, J lost 5 bases, and 5 bases stayed unmatched.

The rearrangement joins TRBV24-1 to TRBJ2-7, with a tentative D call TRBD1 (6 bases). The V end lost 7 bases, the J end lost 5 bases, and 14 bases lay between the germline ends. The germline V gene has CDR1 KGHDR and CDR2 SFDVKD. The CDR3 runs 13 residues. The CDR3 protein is CATRPDQGNEQYF. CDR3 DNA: TGTGCCACCAGACCCGACCAGGGGAACGAGCAGTACTTC.

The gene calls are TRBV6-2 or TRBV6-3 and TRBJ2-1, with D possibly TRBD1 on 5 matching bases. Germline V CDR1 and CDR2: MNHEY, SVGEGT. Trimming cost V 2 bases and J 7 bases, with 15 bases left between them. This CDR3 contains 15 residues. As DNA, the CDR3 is TGTGCCAGCAGTTACAAGGCAGGGCGAGGTAATGAGCAGTTCTTC. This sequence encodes CASSYKAGRGNEQFF.

DNA of the CDR3: TGTGCCAGCAGCCCCCACGGGTACCACGAGCAGTACTTC. Protein sequence: CASSPHGYHEQYF. The chain couples TRBV3-1 (or the pseudogene TRBV3-2) to TRBJ2-7; D gene ambiguous. Looked up from germline, CDR1 is LGHDT and CDR2 is YNNKEL (reference sequence). The germline V and J ends were trimmed by 4 bases and 5 bases, with 12 bases remaining between them. This CDR3 has 13 residues.